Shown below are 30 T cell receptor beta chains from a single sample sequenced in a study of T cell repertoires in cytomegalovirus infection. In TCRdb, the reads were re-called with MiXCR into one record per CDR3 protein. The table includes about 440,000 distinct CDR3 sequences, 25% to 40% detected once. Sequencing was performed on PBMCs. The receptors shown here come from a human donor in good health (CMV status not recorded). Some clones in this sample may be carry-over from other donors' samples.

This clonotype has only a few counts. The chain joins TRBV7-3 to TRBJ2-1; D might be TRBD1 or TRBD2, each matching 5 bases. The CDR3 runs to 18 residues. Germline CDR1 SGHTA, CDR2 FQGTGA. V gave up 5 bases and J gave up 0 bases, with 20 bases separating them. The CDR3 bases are TGTGCCAGCAGCCTACTTACCGGGACGGAGAACTCCTACAATGAGCAGTTCTTC. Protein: CASSLLTGTENSYNEQFF. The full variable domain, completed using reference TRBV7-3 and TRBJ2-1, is GAGVSQTPSNKVTEKGKYVELRCDPISGHTALYWYRQSLGQGPEFLIYFQGTGAADDSGLPNDRFFAVRPEGSVSTLKIQRTERGDSAVYLCASSLLTGTENSYNEQFFGPGTRLTVL.

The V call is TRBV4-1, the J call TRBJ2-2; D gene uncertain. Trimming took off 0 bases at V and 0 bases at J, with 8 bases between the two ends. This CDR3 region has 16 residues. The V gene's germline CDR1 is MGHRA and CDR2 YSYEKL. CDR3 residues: CASSQDPLTNTGELFF. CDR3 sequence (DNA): TGCGCCAGCAGCCAAGACCCCCTGACGAACACCGGGGAGCTGTTTTTT.

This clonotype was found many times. The CDR3 DNA is TGTGCCAGCAGCAAGGGGACAGGGGGCTCACGGGGGGCTTTCTTT. It translates to CASSKGTGGSRGAFF. This chain connects TRBV7-2 to TRBJ1-1; 12 nucleotides match TRBD1. CDR3 size: 15 residues. V was pared by 5 bases and J by 11 bases, with 12 bases of the junction left unmatched. Germline assignment: CDR1 SGHTA and CDR2 FQGNSA. Based on the CDR3 plus reference TRBV7-2 and TRBJ1-1, the full variable domain is GAGVSQSPSNKVTEKGKDVELRCDPISGHTALYWYRQSLGQGLEFLIYFQGNSAPDKSGLPSDRFSAERTGGSVSTLTIQRTQQEDSAVYLCASSKGTGGSRGAFFGQGTRLTVV.

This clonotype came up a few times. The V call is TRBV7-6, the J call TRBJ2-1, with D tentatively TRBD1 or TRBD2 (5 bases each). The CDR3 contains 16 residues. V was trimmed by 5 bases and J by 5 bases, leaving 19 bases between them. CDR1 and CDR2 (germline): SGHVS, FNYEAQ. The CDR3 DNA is TGTGCCAGCAGCCCGCGCAGGGCGAGGGATGACAATGAGCAGTTCTTC. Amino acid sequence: CASSPRRARDDNEQFF.

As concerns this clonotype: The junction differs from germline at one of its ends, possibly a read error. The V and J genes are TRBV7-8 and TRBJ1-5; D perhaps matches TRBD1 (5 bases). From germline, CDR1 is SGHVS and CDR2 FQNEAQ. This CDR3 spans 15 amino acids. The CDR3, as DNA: TGTTCCAGCAGCGAAGGAGCAGGGATCAATCAGCCCCATCATTTT. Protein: CSSSEGAGINQPHHF.

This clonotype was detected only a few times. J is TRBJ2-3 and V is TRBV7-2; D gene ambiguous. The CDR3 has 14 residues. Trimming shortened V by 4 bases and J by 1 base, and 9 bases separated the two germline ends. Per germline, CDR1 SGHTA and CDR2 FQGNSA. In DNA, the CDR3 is TGTGCCAGCAGCTCTGGCCCAGGCACAGATACGCAGTATTTT. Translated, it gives CASSSGPGTDTQYF.

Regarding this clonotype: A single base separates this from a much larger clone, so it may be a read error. DNA for the CDR3: TGTGCCATCACCATTCACGGGGGCCTGGGACTCGAGCAGTACTTC. Protein sequence: CAITIHGGLGLEQYF. The V gene is TRBV5-6, the J gene TRBJ2-7; D is perhaps TRBD1 or TRBD2 (6 bases each). CDR3 length: 15 amino acids. The V end lost 9 bases, the J end lost 6 bases, and 25 bases lay between the germline ends. Germline V gene data show CDR1 as SGHDT and CDR2 as YYEEEE.

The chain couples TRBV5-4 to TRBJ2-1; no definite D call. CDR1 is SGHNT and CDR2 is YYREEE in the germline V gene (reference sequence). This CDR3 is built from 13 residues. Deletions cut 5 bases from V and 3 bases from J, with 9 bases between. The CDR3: CASRTELYNEQFF. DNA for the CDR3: TGTGCCAGCAGAACAGAGCTCTACAATGAGCAGTTCTTC.

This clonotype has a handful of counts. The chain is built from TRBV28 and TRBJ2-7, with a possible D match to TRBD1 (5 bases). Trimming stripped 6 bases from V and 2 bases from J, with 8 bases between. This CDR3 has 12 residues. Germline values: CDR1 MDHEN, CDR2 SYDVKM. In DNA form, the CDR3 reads TGTGCCAGCAGCACGACAGCCTACGAGCAGTACTTC. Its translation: CASSTTAYEQYF.

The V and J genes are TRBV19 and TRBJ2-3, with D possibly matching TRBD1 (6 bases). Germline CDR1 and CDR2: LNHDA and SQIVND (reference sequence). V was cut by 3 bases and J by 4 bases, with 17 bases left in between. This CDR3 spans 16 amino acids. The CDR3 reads CASSMEARGSPDTQYF. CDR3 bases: TGTGCCAGTAGTATGGAGGCCAGGGGCAGCCCAGATACGCAGTATTTT.

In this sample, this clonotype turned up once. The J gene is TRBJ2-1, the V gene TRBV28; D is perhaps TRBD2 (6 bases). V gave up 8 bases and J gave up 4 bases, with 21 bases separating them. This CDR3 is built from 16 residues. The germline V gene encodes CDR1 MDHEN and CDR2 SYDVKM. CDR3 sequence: CASFSGGEFDYNEQFF. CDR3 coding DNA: TGTGCCAGCTTTTCAGGAGGGGAATTCGATTACAATGAGCAGTTCTTC.

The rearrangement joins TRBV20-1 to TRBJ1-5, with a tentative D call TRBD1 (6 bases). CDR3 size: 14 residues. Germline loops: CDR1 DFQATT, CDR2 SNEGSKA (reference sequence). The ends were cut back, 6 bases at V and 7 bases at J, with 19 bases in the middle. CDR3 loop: CSARLQGLGQPQHF. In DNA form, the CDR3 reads TGCAGTGCCCGCCTACAGGGATTAGGCCAGCCCCAGCATTTT.

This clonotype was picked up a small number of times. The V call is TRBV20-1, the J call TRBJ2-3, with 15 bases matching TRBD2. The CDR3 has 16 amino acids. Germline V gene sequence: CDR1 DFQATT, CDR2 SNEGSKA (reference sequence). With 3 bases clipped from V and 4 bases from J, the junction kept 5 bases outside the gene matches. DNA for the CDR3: TGCAGTGCTAGGGCTTGGACTAGCGGGAGGGCAGATACGCAGTATTTT. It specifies CSARAWTSGRADTQYF.

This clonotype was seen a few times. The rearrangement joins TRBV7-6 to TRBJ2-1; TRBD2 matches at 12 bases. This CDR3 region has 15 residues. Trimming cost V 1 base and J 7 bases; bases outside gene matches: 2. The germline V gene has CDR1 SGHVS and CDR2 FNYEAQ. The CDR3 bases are TGTGCCAGCAGCTTAGAAACTAGCGGGGGGAATGAGCAGTTCTTC. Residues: CASSLETSGGNEQFF.

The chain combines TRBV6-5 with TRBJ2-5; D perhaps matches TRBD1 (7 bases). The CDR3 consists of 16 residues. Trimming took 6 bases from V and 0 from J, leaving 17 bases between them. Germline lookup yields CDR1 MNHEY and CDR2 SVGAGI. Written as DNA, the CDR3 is TGTGCCAGCAGCCTACAAACAGGGGACTACCAAGAGACCCAGTACTTC. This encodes CASSLQTGDYQETQYF.

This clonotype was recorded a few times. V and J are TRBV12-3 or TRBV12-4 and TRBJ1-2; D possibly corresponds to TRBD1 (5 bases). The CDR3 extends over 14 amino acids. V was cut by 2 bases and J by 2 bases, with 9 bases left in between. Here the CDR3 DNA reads TGTGCCAGCAGTTTACGCAGGGTGAACTATGGCTACACCTTC. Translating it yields CASSLRRVNYGYTF.

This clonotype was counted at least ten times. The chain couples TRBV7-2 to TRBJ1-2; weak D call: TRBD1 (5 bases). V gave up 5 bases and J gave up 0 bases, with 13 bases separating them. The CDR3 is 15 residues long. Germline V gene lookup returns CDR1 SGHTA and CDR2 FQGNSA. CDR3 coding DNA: TGTGCCAGCAGCCCCCGCGGGACTCCTAACTATGGCTACACCTTC. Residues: CASSPRGTPNYGYTF.

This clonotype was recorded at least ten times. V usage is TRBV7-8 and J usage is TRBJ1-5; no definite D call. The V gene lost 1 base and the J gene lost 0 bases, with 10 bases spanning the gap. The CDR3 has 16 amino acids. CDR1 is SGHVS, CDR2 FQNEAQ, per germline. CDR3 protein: CASSLGLRNSNQPQHF. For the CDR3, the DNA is TGTGCCAGCAGCTTAGGTCTCAGGAATAGCAATCAGCCCCAGCATTTT.

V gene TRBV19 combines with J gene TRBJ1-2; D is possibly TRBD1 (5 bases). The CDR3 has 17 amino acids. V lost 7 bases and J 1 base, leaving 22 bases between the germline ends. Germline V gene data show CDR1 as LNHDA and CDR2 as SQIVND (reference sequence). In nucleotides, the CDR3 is TGTGCCAGTACCCAAATACCCGACAGCGTCGATAACTATGGCTACACCTTC. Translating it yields CASTQIPDSVDNYGYTF.

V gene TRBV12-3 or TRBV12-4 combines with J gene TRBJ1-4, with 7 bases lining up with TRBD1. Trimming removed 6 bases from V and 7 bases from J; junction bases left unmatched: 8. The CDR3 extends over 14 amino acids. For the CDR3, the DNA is TGTGCCAGCAGCAAGCGAGGGGGCGGTGAAAAACTGTTTTTT. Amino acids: CASSKRGGGEKLFF.

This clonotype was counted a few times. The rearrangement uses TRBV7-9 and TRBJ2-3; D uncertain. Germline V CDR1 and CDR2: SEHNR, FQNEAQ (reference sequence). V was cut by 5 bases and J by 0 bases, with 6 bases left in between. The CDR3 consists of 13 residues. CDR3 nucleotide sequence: TGTGCCAGCAGCGGCGCTAGCACAGATACGCAGTATTTT. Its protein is CASSGASTDTQYF.

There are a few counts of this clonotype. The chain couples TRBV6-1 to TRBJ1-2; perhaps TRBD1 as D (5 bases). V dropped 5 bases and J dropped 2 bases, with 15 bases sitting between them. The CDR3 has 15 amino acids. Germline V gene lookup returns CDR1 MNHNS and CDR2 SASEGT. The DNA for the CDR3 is TGTGCCAGCAGTTATCCGGGGACGGGGAACTATGGCTACACCTTC. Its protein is CASSYPGTGNYGYTF.

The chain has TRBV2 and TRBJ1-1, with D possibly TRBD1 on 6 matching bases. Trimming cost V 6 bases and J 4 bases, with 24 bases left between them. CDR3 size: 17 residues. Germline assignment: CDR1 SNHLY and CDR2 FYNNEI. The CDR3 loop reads CASRGNRWAQGGTEAFF. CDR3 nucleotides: TGTGCCAGCAGAGGAAACCGCTGGGCACAGGGAGGCACTGAAGCTTTCTTT.

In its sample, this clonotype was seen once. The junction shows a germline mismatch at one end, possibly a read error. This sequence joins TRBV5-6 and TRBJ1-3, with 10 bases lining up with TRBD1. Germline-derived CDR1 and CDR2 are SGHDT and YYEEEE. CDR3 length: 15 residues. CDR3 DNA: TGTGCCAGCAGCTTGACCCCGACAGGGGGCCACACCATACATTTT. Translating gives CASSLTPTGGHTIHF.

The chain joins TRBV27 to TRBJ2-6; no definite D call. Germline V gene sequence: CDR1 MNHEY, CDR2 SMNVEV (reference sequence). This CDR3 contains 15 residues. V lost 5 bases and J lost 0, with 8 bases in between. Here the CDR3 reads CASSPQFSGANVLTF. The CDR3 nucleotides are TGTGCCAGCAGTCCTCAATTCTCTGGGGCCAACGTCCTGACTTTC.

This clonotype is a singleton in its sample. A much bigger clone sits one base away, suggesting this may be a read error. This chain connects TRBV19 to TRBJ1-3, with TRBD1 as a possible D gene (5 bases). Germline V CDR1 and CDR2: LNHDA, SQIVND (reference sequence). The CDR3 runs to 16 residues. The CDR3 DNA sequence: TGTGCCATTAGTACGGGAAGACGGGACCCTGGAAACACCATATATTTT. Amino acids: CAISTGRRDPGNTIYF. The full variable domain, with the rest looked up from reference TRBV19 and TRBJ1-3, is DGGITQSPKYLFRKEGQNVTLSCEQNLNHDAMYWYRQDPGQGLRLIYYSQIVNDFQKGDIAEGYSVSREKKESFPLTVTSAQKNPTAFYLCAISTGRRDPGNTIYFGEGSWLTVV.

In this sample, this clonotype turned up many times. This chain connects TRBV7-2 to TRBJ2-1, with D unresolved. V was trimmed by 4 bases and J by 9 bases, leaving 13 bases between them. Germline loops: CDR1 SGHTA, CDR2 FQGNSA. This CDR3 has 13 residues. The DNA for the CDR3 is TGTGCCAGCAGCTATAAGAATGGTCGTGAGCAGTTCTTC. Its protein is CASSYKNGREQFF.

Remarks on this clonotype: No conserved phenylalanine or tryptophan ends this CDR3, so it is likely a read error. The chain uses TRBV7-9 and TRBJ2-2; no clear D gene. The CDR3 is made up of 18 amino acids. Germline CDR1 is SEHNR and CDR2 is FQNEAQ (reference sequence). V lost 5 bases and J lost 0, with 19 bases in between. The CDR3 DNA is TGTGCCAGCAGCCTAGGTGGCAGGCCGACCGCGAACACCGGGGAGCTGTTTTTG. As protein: CASSLGGRPTANTGELFL.

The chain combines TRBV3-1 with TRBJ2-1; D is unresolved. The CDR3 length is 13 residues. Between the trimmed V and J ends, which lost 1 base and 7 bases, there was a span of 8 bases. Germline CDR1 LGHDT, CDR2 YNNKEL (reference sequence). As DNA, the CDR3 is TGTGCCAGCAGCCAAGTTAGAGGTAATGAGCAGTTCTTC. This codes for CASSQVRGNEQFF.

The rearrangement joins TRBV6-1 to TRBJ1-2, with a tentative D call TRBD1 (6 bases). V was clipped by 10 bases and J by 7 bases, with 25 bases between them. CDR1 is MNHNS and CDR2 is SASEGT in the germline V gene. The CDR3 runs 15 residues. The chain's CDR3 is CAIRPNGGGLSGYTF. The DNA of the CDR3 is TGTGCCATCCGCCCCAACGGAGGGGGGCTGAGTGGCTACACCTTC.